The rows below give T cell receptor beta chains drawn from one sample of a study of human T cells and chemical hapten exposure. TCRdb re-called the RACE reads through MiXCR, storing one row per CDR3 protein. The sample lists approximately 350,000 distinct CDR3 sequences, roughly 6% occurring once. This specimen was whole blood, taken in connection with sensitization to the hapten diphenylcyclopropenone (DPC). The receptors were sampled from a woman aged 18-35 years with alopecia areata. Some clones in this sample may be carry-over from other donors' samples. CDR3s include the opening cysteine and the closing phenylalanine or tryptophan. The D gene is left open where the match is weak. Clone size appears in some rows only: once, few, many, or a class for an expanded clone.

D gene: -
V gene: TRBV4-3
clone size: few
J gene: TRBJ2-7
CDR3 protein: CASSVDGGTSYEQYF
CDR3 DNA: TGCGCCAGCAGCGTTGACGGGGGCACATCCTACGAGCAGTACTTC

D gene: -
V gene: TRBV11-2
clone size: few
J gene: TRBJ1-1
CDR3 protein: CASSFRQGPTSNTEAFF
CDR3 DNA: TGTGCCAGCAGCTTTCGGCAGGGGCCTACCTCGAACACTGAAGCTTTCTTT

D gene: -
V gene: TRBV12-3/TRBV12-4
clone size: many
J gene: TRBJ1-4
CDR3 protein: CASSLAVNEKLFF
CDR3 DNA: TGTGCCAGCAGTTTGGCAGTGAACGAAAAACTGTTTTTT

D gene: -
V gene: TRBV11-2
clone size: -
J gene: TRBJ1-4
CDR3 protein: CASSLGGPGDEKLFF
CDR3 DNA: TGTGCCAGCAGCTTAGGAGGCCCCGGGGACGAAAAACTGTTTTTT

D gene: -
V gene: TRBV15
clone size: few
J gene: TRBJ2-1
CDR3 protein: CATSINRGLTYNEQFF
CDR3 DNA: TGTGCCACCAGCATAAACCGGGGGCTCACCTACAATGAGCAGTTCTTC

D gene: -
V gene: TRBV6-6
clone size: many
J gene: TRBJ1-1
CDR3 protein: CASSLSGPHGTEAFF
CDR3 DNA: TGTGCCAGCAGTCTCTCCGGGCCACACGGCACTGAAGCTTTCTTT

D gene: TRBD1
V gene: TRBV3-1
clone size: many
J gene: TRBJ1-2
CDR3 protein: CASSHRTGGYTF
CDR3 DNA: TGTGCCAGCAGCCATAGGACAGGCGGCTACACCTTC

D gene: -
V gene: TRBV5-6
clone size: many
J gene: TRBJ1-1
CDR3 protein: CASRFLTGAYTEAFF
CDR3 DNA: TGTGCCAGCAGGTTCCTGACAGGCGCCTACACTGAAGCTTTCTTT

D gene: -
V gene: TRBV11-2
clone size: many
J gene: TRBJ2-1
CDR3 protein: CASSSVAESYNEQFF
CDR3 DNA: TGTGCCAGCAGTTCCGTAGCGGAATCGTACAATGAGCAGTTCTTC

D gene: -
V gene: TRBV2
clone size: few
J gene: TRBJ1-6
CDR3 protein: CASSEPGRSPLHF
CDR3 DNA: TGTGCCAGCAGTGAACCAGGACGCTCACCCCTCCACTTT

D gene: TRBD1
V gene: TRBV27
clone size: medium-sized
J gene: TRBJ1-5
CDR3 protein: CASSPPGQGYNQPQHF
CDR3 DNA: TGTGCCAGCAGTCCACCGGGACAGGGATACAATCAGCCCCAGCATTTT

D gene: -
V gene: TRBV28
clone size: many
J gene: TRBJ1-5
CDR3 protein: CASSFWGTNGNQPQHF
CDR3 DNA: TGTGCCAGCAGTTTTTGGGGGACGAATGGCAATCAGCCCCAGCATTTT

D gene: TRBD1
V gene: TRBV25-1
clone size: few
J gene: TRBJ2-3
CDR3 protein: CASSALSTGVTDTQYF
CDR3 DNA: TGTGCCAGCAGTGCGCTTTCGACAGGGGTCACAGATACGCAGTATTTT

D gene: TRBD1
V gene: TRBV5-1
clone size: -
J gene: TRBJ1-2
CDR3 protein: CASSLSTSGGGYTF
CDR3 DNA: TGCGCCAGCAGCTTGTCCACCTCAGGGGGAGGCTACACCTTC

D gene: TRBD2
V gene: TRBV28
clone size: few
J gene: TRBJ2-4
CDR3 protein: CASSLWGGSAKNIQYF
CDR3 DNA: TGTGCCAGCAGTTTATGGGGGGGGTCAGCCAAAAACATTCAGTACTTC

D gene: -
V gene: TRBV20-1
clone size: few
J gene: TRBJ2-3
CDR3 protein: CSARDEGTDTQYF
CDR3 DNA: TGCAGTGCTAGAGATGAGGGGACAGATACGCAGTATTTT

D gene: -
V gene: TRBV20-1
clone size: many
J gene: TRBJ1-1
CDR3 protein: CSARDLDTEAFF
CDR3 DNA: TGCAGTGCTAGAGATTTGGACACTGAAGCTTTCTTT

D gene: -
V gene: TRBV6-5
clone size: many
J gene: TRBJ1-4
CDR3 protein: CASSRTLSNEKLFF
CDR3 DNA: TGTGCCAGCAGTCGGACCCTCAGTAATGAAAAACTGTTTTTT

D gene: TRBD1
V gene: TRBV20-1
clone size: -
J gene: TRBJ2-1
CDR3 protein: CSAEKQGGSPYNEQFF
CDR3 DNA: TGCAGTGCTGAGAAACAAGGGGGCAGCCCCTACAATGAGCAGTTCTTC

D gene: -
V gene: TRBV12-3/TRBV12-4
clone size: many
J gene: TRBJ1-3
CDR3 protein: CASRRTVGNTIYF
CDR3 DNA: TGTGCCAGCAGGCGGACAGTTGGAAACACCATATATTTT

D gene: -
V gene: TRBV5-6
clone size: many
J gene: TRBJ1-4
CDR3 protein: CASSPVGSDEKLFF
CDR3 DNA: TGTGCCAGCAGCCCGGTCGGGAGCGATGAAAAACTGTTTTTT

D gene: TRBD1
V gene: TRBV12-3/TRBV12-4
clone size: few
J gene: TRBJ1-6
CDR3 protein: CASSPGQDGSPLHF
CDR3 DNA: TGTGCCAGCAGTCCTGGACAGGATGGTTCACCCCTCCACTTT

D gene: TRBD2
V gene: TRBV6-5
clone size: few
J gene: TRBJ2-1
CDR3 protein: CASSYSLAGSYNEQFF
CDR3 DNA: TGTGCCAGCAGTTACTCGTTAGCGGGGTCCTACAATGAGCAGTTCTTC

D gene: -
V gene: TRBV4-3
clone size: many
J gene: TRBJ2-2
CDR3 protein: CASSQGSGRNTGELFF
CDR3 DNA: TGCGCCAGCAGCCAGGGTAGCGGTAGGAACACCGGGGAGCTGTTTTTT

D gene: -
V gene: TRBV28
clone size: many
J gene: TRBJ1-6
CDR3 protein: CASRSQEDSPLHF
CDR3 DNA: TGTGCCAGCAGAAGTCAAGAAGATTCACCCCTCCACTTT

D gene: -
V gene: TRBV7-9
clone size: many
J gene: TRBJ2-3
CDR3 protein: CASSSFDGTDTQYF
CDR3 DNA: TGTGCCAGCAGCTCGTTTGACGGCACAGATACGCAGTATTTT

D gene: -
V gene: TRBV7-2
clone size: many
J gene: TRBJ1-4
CDR3 protein: CASSLGSAEKLFF
CDR3 DNA: TGTGCCAGCAGCTTAGGGTCTGCTGAAAAACTGTTTTTT

D gene: -
V gene: TRBV7-8
clone size: -
J gene: TRBJ2-2
CDR3 protein: CAGQTNTGELFF
CDR3 DNA: TGCGCGGGGCAAACGAACACCGGGGAGCTGTTTTTT

D gene: -
V gene: TRBV18
clone size: many
J gene: TRBJ1-6
CDR3 protein: CASSPATNSPLHF
CDR3 DNA: TGTGCCAGCTCACCTGCTACGAATTCACCCCTCCACTTT

D gene: TRBD2
V gene: TRBV20-1
clone size: -
J gene: TRBJ2-1
CDR3 protein: CSASSSGGSYNEQFF
CDR3 DNA: TGCAGTGCTTCTTCCAGCGGGGGGTCCTACAATGAGCAGTTCTTC

D gene: TRBD1
V gene: TRBV20-1
clone size: many
J gene: TRBJ1-6
CDR3 protein: CSARDWDSNNSPLHF
CDR3 DNA: TGCAGTGCTAGAGATTGGGACAGTAATAATTCACCCCTCCACTTT

D gene: TRBD1
V gene: TRBV5-1
clone size: many
J gene: TRBJ2-7
CDR3 protein: CASSLETGSYEQYF
CDR3 DNA: TGTGCCAGCAGCTTGGAGACAGGGTCCTACGAGCAGTACTTC

D gene: TRBD1
V gene: TRBV20-1
clone size: few
J gene: TRBJ2-3
CDR3 protein: CSARGKGANTDTQYF
CDR3 DNA: TGCAGTGCTAGAGGGAAGGGGGCCAACACAGATACGCAGTATTTT

D gene: TRBD1
V gene: TRBV18
clone size: few
J gene: TRBJ2-5
CDR3 protein: CASSPGTGKETQYF
CDR3 DNA: TGTGCCAGCTCACCCGGGACAGGGAAAGAGACCCAGTACTTC

D gene: TRBD2
V gene: TRBV12-3/TRBV12-4
clone size: -
J gene: TRBJ2-1
CDR3 protein: CASRASGSYNEQFF
CDR3 DNA: TGTGCCAGCAGAGCTAGCGGCTCCTACAATGAGCAGTTCTTC

D gene: -
V gene: TRBV20-1
clone size: -
J gene: TRBJ2-3
CDR3 protein: CSAPGLTDTQYF
CDR3 DNA: TGCAGTGCGCCGGGACTTACAGATACGCAGTATTTT

D gene: -
V gene: TRBV18
clone size: -
J gene: TRBJ2-1
CDR3 protein: CASSRGSSGDEQFF
CDR3 DNA: TGTGCCAGCTCACGGGGATCTTCTGGGGATGAGCAGTTCTTC

D gene: TRBD1
V gene: TRBV28
clone size: many
J gene: TRBJ1-2
CDR3 protein: CASCRTGTYGYTF
CDR3 DNA: TGTGCCAGCTGTAGGACAGGAACGTATGGCTACACCTTC

D gene: -
V gene: TRBV20-1
clone size: -
J gene: TRBJ1-4
CDR3 protein: CSARVKGGANEKLFF
CDR3 DNA: TGCAGTGCTAGAGTAAAGGGGGGAGCTAATGAAAAACTGTTTTTT

D gene: -
V gene: TRBV12-3/TRBV12-4
clone size: many
J gene: TRBJ1-1
CDR3 protein: CASSLRGYTEAFF
CDR3 DNA: TGTGCCAGCAGTTTGCGGGGCTACACTGAAGCTTTCTTT

D gene: -
V gene: TRBV28
clone size: many
J gene: TRBJ1-5
CDR3 protein: CASSLYSGVPSQPQHF
CDR3 DNA: TGTGCCAGCAGTTTATATTCAGGGGTCCCCAGCCAGCCCCAGCATTTT

D gene: -
V gene: TRBV28
clone size: -
J gene: TRBJ2-1
CDR3 protein: CAGSYEPAGYPLGEQFF
CDR3 DNA: TGTGCCGGCAGTTACGAACCCGCAGGGTACCCATTGGGAGAGCAGTTCTTC

D gene: TRBD1
V gene: TRBV25-1
clone size: many
J gene: TRBJ1-1
CDR3 protein: CASSGWDREQTEAFF
CDR3 DNA: TGTGCCAGCAGTGGCTGGGACAGGGAGCAAACTGAAGCTTTCTTT